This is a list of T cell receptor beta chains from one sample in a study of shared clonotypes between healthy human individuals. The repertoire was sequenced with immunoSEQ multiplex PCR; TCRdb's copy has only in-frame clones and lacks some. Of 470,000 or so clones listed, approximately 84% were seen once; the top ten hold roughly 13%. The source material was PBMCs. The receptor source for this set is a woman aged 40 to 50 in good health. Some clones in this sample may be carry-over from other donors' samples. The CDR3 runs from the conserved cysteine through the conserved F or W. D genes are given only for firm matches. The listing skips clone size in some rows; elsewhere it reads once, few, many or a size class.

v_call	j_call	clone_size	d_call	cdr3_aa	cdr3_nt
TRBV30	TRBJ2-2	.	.	CAWARDLTSTGELFF	TGTGCCTGGGCCCGGGACCTTACCAGTACCGGGGAGCTGTTTTTT
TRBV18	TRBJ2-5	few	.	CASSQQGGSETQYF	TGTGCCAGCTCACAACAGGGAGGATCGGAGACCCAGTACTTC
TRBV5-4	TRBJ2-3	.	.	CASSLGASNPSTDTQYF	TGTGCCAGCAGCTTGGGGGCGTCGAACCCTAGCACAGATACGCAGTATTTT
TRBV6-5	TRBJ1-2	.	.	CASSYHKAEANYGYTF	TGTGCCAGCAGTTATCACAAGGCAGAAGCTAACTATGGCTACACCTTC
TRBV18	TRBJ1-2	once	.	CASSPWGGYTF	TGTGCCAGCTCACCATGGGGTGGCTACACCTTC
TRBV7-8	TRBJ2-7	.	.	CASSRRGRDEQYF	TGTGCCAGCAGCCGCCGTGGACGAGACGAGCAGTACTTC
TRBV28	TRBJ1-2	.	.	CASQGAPSYGYTF	TGTGCCAGTCAGGGCGCTCCTTCCTATGGCTACACCTTC
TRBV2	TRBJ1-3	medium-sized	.	CATQARSGNTIYF	TGTGCCACCCAGGCCCGCTCTGGAAACACCATATATTTT
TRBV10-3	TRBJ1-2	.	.	CAISENFRVGYTF	TGTGCCATCAGTGAAAATTTCCGGGTCGGCTACACCTTC
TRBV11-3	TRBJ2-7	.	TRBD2	CASSGSGSSYEQYF	TGTGCCAGCAGCGGTAGCGGGAGCTCCTACGAGCAGTACTTC
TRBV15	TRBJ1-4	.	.	CATSREVGGFISREKLFF	TGTGCCACCAGCAGAGAAGTGGGAGGATTTATTTCACGTGAAAAACTGTTTTTT
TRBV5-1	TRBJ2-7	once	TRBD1	CASSPGQGPYEQYF	TGCGCCAGCAGCCCGGGACAGGGGCCCTACGAGCAGTACTTC
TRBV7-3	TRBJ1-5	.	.	CASSLSSNQPQHF	TGTGCCAGCAGCTTAAGTAGCAATCAGCCCCAGCATTTT
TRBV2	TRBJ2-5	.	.	CASTRGWEETQYF	TGTGCCAGCACCAGGGGTTGGGAAGAGACCCAGTACTTC
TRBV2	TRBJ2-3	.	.	CASSDGSTDTQYF	TGTGCCAGCAGTGATGGTAGCACAGATACGCAGTATTTT
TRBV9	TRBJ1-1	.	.	CASSESQGRNTEAFF	TGTGCCAGCAGCGAATCACAGGGCAGGAACACTGAAGCTTTCTTT
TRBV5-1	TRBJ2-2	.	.	CASSLDIGNTGELFF	TGCGCCAGCAGCTTGGATATCGGAAACACCGGGGAGCTGTTTTTT
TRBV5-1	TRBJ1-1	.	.	CASSLGANVGTEAFF	TGCGCCAGCAGCTTAGGAGCCAACGTGGGCACTGAAGCTTTCTTT
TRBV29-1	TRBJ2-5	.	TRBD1	CSADPGQGAETQYF	TGCAGCGCCGATCCGGGACAGGGGGCTGAGACCCAGTACTTC
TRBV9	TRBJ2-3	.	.	CASSPPDSDTQYF	TGTGCCAGCAGCCCCCCCGACTCAGATACGCAGTATTTT
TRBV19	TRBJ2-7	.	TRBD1	CASSIAILGQRTYEQYF	TGTGCCAGTAGTATAGCCATTTTGGGACAGAGGACCTACGAGCAGTACTTC
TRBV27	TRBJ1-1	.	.	CASSPAGREAFF	TGTGCCAGCAGTCCGGCCGGGAGGGAGGCTTTCTTT
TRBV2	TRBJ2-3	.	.	CASSELLSTDTQYF	TGTGCCAGCAGTGAACTTCTTAGCACAGATACGCAGTATTTT
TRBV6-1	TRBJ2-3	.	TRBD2	CASSVAVVAGVSDTQYF	TGTGCCAGCAGTGTAGCGGTAGTAGCGGGAGTATCAGATACGCAGTATTTT
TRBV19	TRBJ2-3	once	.	CASSIDHGTGTLDTQYF	TGTGCCAGTAGTATAGATCATGGCACAGGGACTCTCGATACGCAGTATTTT
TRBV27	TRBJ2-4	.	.	CASSPNAKNIQYF	TGTGCCAGCAGTCCGAACGCCAAAAACATTCAGTACTTC